This TCR delta chain was sequenced for a study of delta chains in infants with herpesvirus infections. Reverse transcription of PBMC RNA used primers specific for the gamma and delta chains. TCRdb redid clone calling on the RT-PCR reads using CATT. The data show thousands of delta-chain clones, 30% to 40% seen once. CDR1 and CDR2 from the germline V gene are TSWWSYY and QGS. Trimming took 4 bases from V and 5 from J, leaving 11 bases between them. The CDR3 has 13 residues. Here the sequenced sample was peripheral blood, taken at time point 4 of longitudinal follow-up. The chain links TRDV1 to TRDJ1; possible D gene TRDD3, 5 bases. The sequence was collected from a human donor who was a Ugandan infant, either HIV-exposed or HIV-unexposed (not recorded which). The CDR3 reads CALGGRYWDKLIF. The CDR3 DNA is TGTGCTCTTGGGGGCCGGTACTGGGATAAACTCATCTTT.